This T cell receptor (beta chain) was identified during a study of regulatory dendritic cells for organ transplantation. Study observations and caveats: Memory T cells were less diverse than naive, with memory CD8+ most oligoclonal.

Comments on this clone: Its antigen is undetermined.

Libraries were prepared by immunoSEQ multiplex PCR; TCRdb keeps only in-frame clonotypes and omits some of them. The top ten hold about 0.96% of the sample, which has around 20,000 clones, 74% seen once. This TCR was recovered from a human donor in good health. Sequencing was carried out using memory CD4+ T cells from blood. Subset of the sample: CD45RO+ memory T cells.

CDR3 nucleotide sequence: TGCAGCGCCCGGACTCTCTATAATTCACCCCTCCACTTT. This gives the protein CSARTLYNSPLHF. This chain joins TRBV29-1 and TRBJ1-6, with D uncertain. CDR1 and CDR2 (germline): SQVTM, ANQGSEA. The CDR3 has 13 amino acids. The V and J ends lost 7 bases and 3 bases respectively, with 10 bases between them.